Listed here are 6 T cell receptor beta chains from one sample, sequenced in a study of tumor and adjacent non-tumor tissue in lung cancer. The library came from three nested PCR rounds adapted from ARM-PCR protocols. TCRdb reanalysed the multiplex PCR reads using MiXCR and keeps one entry per CDR3 protein. Of some 200,000 distinct CDR3 sequences in the sample, 60% to 85% were seen once. RNA was extracted from bulk tissue without any cell sorting. The source material was lung tumor tissue. The origin of the receptors is a man between 60 and 75 years old with non-small cell lung cancer.

In the case of this clonotype: A read error is possible here, since a much larger clone lies one base away. The chain has TRBV4-2 and TRBJ1-6; TRBD1 might be the D (6 bases). The CDR3 contains 16 residues. The germline V gene has CDR1 LGHNA and CDR2 YNFKEQ. This chain's CDR3 is CANSQDFNRDNSPLHF. CDR3 DNA: TGTGCCAACAGCCAAGATTTCAACAGGGATAATTCACCCCTCCACTTT.

A word on this clonotype: At one end, the junction sequence differs from germline, possibly due to a read error. This sequence joins TRBV11-3 and TRBJ2-1; D perhaps matches TRBD2 (5 bases). CDR1 and CDR2 (germline): SGHNT, YENEEA. The CDR3 is 11 residues long. CDR3 loop: CASSLEWEQFF. The CDR3 DNA follows: TGTGCCAGCAGCTTAGAGTGGGAGCAGTTTTTC. Using reference TRBV11-3 and TRBJ2-1 for the parts outside the CDR3, the full variable domain is EAGVVQSPRYKIIEKKQPVAFWCNPISGHNTLYWYLQNLGQGPELLIRYENEEAVDDSQLPKDRFSAERLKGVDSTLKIQPAELGDSAVYLCASSLEWEQFFGPGTRLTVL.

As concerns this clonotype: Mismatch with germline at one junction end may stem from a read error. This sequence joins TRBV29-1 and TRBJ2-1; TRBD2 matches at 9 bases. This CDR3 region has 14 residues. Looked up from germline, CDR1 is SQVTM and CDR2 is ANQGSEA. CDR3 sequence (DNA): TGCAGCGCGCATCCGGGGATTAGCGGGAGTCGGCAGCTCTTC. Residues: CSAHPGISGSRQLF.

This chain uses TRBV4-1 with TRBJ1-2, with D perhaps matching TRBD1 (6 bases). The CDR3 length is 14 residues. V lost 1 base and J lost 7, with 13 bases in between. Per germline, CDR1 MGHRA and CDR2 YSYEKL. In nucleotides, the CDR3 is TGCGCCAGCAGCCAAGGTGCGGGACACGGTGGCTACACCTTC. As protein: CASSQGAGHGGYTF.

The sample holds many counts of this clonotype. The chain couples TRBV20-1 to TRBJ2-7, with D hard to call. The CDR3 sequence is 15 residues long. Germline lookup yields CDR1 DFQATT and CDR2 SNEGSKA (reference sequence). V gave up 5 bases and J gave up 0 bases, with 17 bases separating them. CDR3 in amino acids: CSAAPRRRSSYEQYF. CDR3 bases: TGCAGTGCTGCCCCTAGACGGCGGAGCTCCTACGAGCAGTACTTC.

V and J are TRBV11-2 and TRBJ2-5; perhaps TRBD2 as D (7 bases). The V gene's germline CDR1 is SGHAT and CDR2 FQNNGV. CDR3 length: 16 residues. Trimming took off 8 bases at V and 5 bases at J, with 24 bases between the two ends. The CDR3 is CASDSTMGGLNETQYF. In DNA, the CDR3 is TGTGCCAGCGACTCCACAATGGGGGGGCTAAATGAGACCCAGTACTTC.